The TCR beta chain described here comes from a study of vaccination effects on CD4 cells after COVID-19. Study context: The median interval between the second dose and post-vaccine sampling was 72 days.

On this clone itself: Its matching antigen is unknown.

Study-level findings and limits: The study found marked clonal contraction of infection- and vaccine-induced clones late after vaccination.

Sequencing was performed with immunoSEQ multiplex PCR; in TCRdb, only in-frame clones are kept and a portion is missing. The profile shows about 47,000 clones, approximately 70% of them singletons. Upon completion of roughly ten days in culture, CD4+ T cells were isolated. It was two doses of either the BNT162b2 or mRNA-1273 vaccine that participants received. Nucleocapsid antibody tests were negative, and the vaccine recipients had no prior SARS-CoV-2 infection. The sequence derives from a human donor who received a COVID-19 vaccine. The sequencing used CD4+ T cells from PBMCs cultured without peptide, collected after COVID-19 vaccination.

CDR3 coding DNA: TGTGCCAGCAGCTTAGCGCATCAGGGGCTGGGAGCAGATACGCAGTATTTT. Protein sequence: CASSLAHQGLGADTQYF. The chain employs TRBV7-9 and TRBJ2-3, with D maybe TRBD1 (6 bases). The CDR3 loop spans 17 amino acids. The germline V gene encodes CDR1 SEHNR and CDR2 FQNEAQ (reference sequence). The V gene lost 0 bases and the J gene lost 4 bases, with 17 bases spanning the gap.